One sample yielded the 5 T cell receptor beta chains listed below, sequenced in a study of blood T cells in healthy people across ages. Primed by a sample-barcoded 5' primer and a J-beta primer mix, a second PCR proceeded for 7 to 11 cycles. TCRdb reprocessed the 5' RACE reads with MiXCR, giving one entry per CDR3 protein. The sample yields roughly 1.4 million distinct CDR3 sequences, 59% seen once. The specimen was blood. The receptors were sampled from a man aged 18-30 years in good health.

The rearrangement joins TRBV10-3 to TRBJ2-4; no firm D call. The J call may not be correct, given that the DNA end is closer to TRBJ2-7. The CDR3 consists of 17 residues. Per germline, CDR1 ENHRY and CDR2 SYGVKD. The CDR3 DNA reads TGTGCCATCAGTGAGTCGCTTGGGGATCCAAACACCTACGAGCAGTACTTC. Amino acid sequence: CAISESLGDPNTYEQYF.

CDR3 sequence reads: CASSLWSGRNTEAFF. The CDR3 DNA sequence: TGTGCCAGCAGCTTATGGTCAGGCAGGAACACTGAAGCTTTCTTT. This chain uses TRBV11-2 with TRBJ1-1; no definite D call. Trimming took off 2 bases at V and 1 base at J, with 11 bases between the two ends. This CDR3 region has 15 residues. CDR1 and CDR2 from the germline V gene are SGHAT and FQNNGV.

The chain has TRBV20-1 and TRBJ2-7; possibly TRBD1 for D (5 bases). V gave up 0 bases and J gave up 4 bases, with 16 bases separating them. Germline CDR1 DFQATT, CDR2 SNEGSKA (reference sequence). CDR3 length: 15 residues. The CDR3 reads CSARDRRKGVYEQYF. The DNA for the CDR3 is TGCAGTGCTAGAGATCGCAGGAAAGGGGTTTACGAGCAGTACTTC.

This chain joins TRBV3-1 and TRBJ1-2; 7 bases are shared with TRBD1. V was pared by 4 bases and J by 4 bases, with 12 bases of the junction left unmatched. CDR1 is LGHDT and CDR2 is YNNKEL in the germline V gene (reference sequence). The CDR3 spans 16 residues. The CDR3 spells CASSREGGQDGYGYTF. The CDR3 region has the DNA TGTGCCAGCAGCCGAGAAGGCGGACAGGACGGCTATGGCTACACCTTC. Full variable domain (outside the CDR3, taken from reference TRBV3-1 and TRBJ1-2): DTAVSQTPKYLVTQMGNDKSIKCEQNLGHDTMYWYKQDSKKFLKIMFSYNNKELIINETVPNRFSPKSPDKAHLNLHINSLELGDSAVYFCASSREGGQDGYGYTFGSGTRLTVV.

The chain recombines TRBV27 with TRBJ1-2; D unresolved. V shed 0 bases and J shed 0 bases, with 8 bases lying between them. This CDR3 region has 15 residues. Germline V gene data show CDR1 as MNHEY and CDR2 as SMNVEV (reference sequence). CDR3 sequence reads: CASSLSAEANYGYTF. The DNA of the CDR3 is TGTGCCAGCAGTTTATCGGCGGAAGCTAACTATGGCTACACCTTC.